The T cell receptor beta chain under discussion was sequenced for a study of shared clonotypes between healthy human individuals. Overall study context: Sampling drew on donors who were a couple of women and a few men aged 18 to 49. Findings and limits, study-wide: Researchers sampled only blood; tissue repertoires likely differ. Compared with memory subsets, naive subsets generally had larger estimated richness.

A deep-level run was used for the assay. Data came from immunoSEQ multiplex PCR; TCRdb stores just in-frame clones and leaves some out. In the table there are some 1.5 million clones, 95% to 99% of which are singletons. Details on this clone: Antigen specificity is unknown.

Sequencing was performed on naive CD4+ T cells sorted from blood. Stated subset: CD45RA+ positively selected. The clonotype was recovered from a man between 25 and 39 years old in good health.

The CDR3 coding sequence is TGTGCCATCGCCGGCGGGAGGGGGGAGACCCAGTACTTC. Residues: CAIAGGRGETQYF. This chain connects TRBV7-9 to TRBJ2-5; 9 nucleotides agree with TRBD2. The CDR3 totals 13 residues. The V gene's germline CDR1 is SEHNR and CDR2 FQNEAQ (reference sequence). The V segment lost 10 bases and the J segment 5 bases; nucleotides outside the gene matches: 8.